The rows below give T cell receptor beta chains drawn from one sample of a study of blood T cell repertoires in COVID-19. The assay was immunoSEQ multiplex PCR, and TCRdb's table has in-frame clones only and misses some. The profile shows 350,000 to 400,000 clones, around nine tenths of them singletons. The sequenced sample consisted of PBMCs or T cells enriched from blood (not recorded which). The receptors derive from a woman aged 30 to 39 with acute COVID-19. The CDR3 runs from the conserved cysteine through the conserved F or W. The order of the fields is J gene, clone size, D gene, V gene, CDR3 protein, CDR3 DNA. A D gene is named only where the DNA matches it firmly. The size of a clone is reported for some rows only, either as once, few or many, or as a class for expanded clones.

J gene: TRBJ1-5; clone size: .; D gene: .; V gene: TRBV5-5; CDR3 protein: CASSLSGQPQHF; CDR3 DNA: TGTGCCAGCAGCTTGTCCGGTCAGCCCCAGCATTTT
J gene: TRBJ1-2; clone size: once; D gene: TRBD1; V gene: TRBV29-1; CDR3 protein: CSVVGRGIDGYTF; CDR3 DNA: TGCAGCGTTGTTGGCAGGGGGATCGATGGCTACACCTTC
J gene: TRBJ1-3; clone size: .; D gene: .; V gene: TRBV9; CDR3 protein: CASSVGPRSSGNTIYF; CDR3 DNA: TGTGCCAGCAGCGTGGGGCCCCGCAGCTCTGGAAACACCATATATTTT
J gene: TRBJ1-1; clone size: .; D gene: .; V gene: TRBV24-1; CDR3 protein: CATSDPGFSEAFF; CDR3 DNA: TGTGCCACCAGTGACCCAGGGTTTTCTGAAGCTTTCTTT
J gene: TRBJ1-2; clone size: .; D gene: TRBD1; V gene: TRBV6-5; CDR3 protein: CASSYLGQAYGYTF; CDR3 DNA: TGTGCCAGCAGTTACTTGGGACAGGCTTATGGCTACACCTTC
J gene: TRBJ1-1; clone size: .; D gene: .; V gene: TRBV6-1; CDR3 protein: CASSEPGDLNTEAFF; CDR3 DNA: TGTGCCAGCAGTGAACCAGGGGATTTGAACACTGAAGCTTTCTTT
J gene: TRBJ1-5; clone size: .; D gene: .; V gene: TRBV10-2; CDR3 protein: CASSDREGNQPQHF; CDR3 DNA: TGCGCCAGCAGTGACCGGGAGGGCAATCAGCCCCAGCATTTT
J gene: TRBJ1-4; clone size: once; D gene: TRBD1; V gene: TRBV20-1; CDR3 protein: CSASAVTGGGEKLFF; CDR3 DNA: TGCAGTGCTAGTGCCGTCACAGGGGGTGGTGAAAAACTGTTTTTT
J gene: TRBJ1-2; clone size: once; D gene: .; V gene: TRBV7-2; CDR3 protein: CASSHPDKRRGYTF; CDR3 DNA: TGTGCCAGCAGCCATCCCGATAAGAGGAGAGGCTACACCTTC
J gene: TRBJ1-5; clone size: .; D gene: .; V gene: TRBV12-3/TRBV12-4; CDR3 protein: CASTGERHQPQHF; CDR3 DNA: TGTGCCAGCACAGGGGAAAGACATCAGCCCCAGCATTTT
J gene: TRBJ1-4; clone size: once; D gene: TRBD1; V gene: TRBV3-1/TRBV3-2; CDR3 protein: CASSFRGANEKLFF; CDR3 DNA: TGTGCCAGCAGCTTCAGGGGGGCTAATGAAAAACTGTTTTTT
J gene: TRBJ2-6; clone size: .; D gene: .; V gene: TRBV5-1; CDR3 protein: CASSYNPGTGANVLTF; CDR3 DNA: TGCGCCAGCAGCTATAACCCAGGGACTGGGGCCAACGTCCTGACTTTC
J gene: TRBJ1-2; clone size: .; D gene: .; V gene: TRBV10-2; CDR3 protein: CATRTANNNYGYTF; CDR3 DNA: TGCGCCACCCGGACAGCGAATAATAACTATGGCTACACCTTC
J gene: TRBJ2-3; clone size: .; D gene: .; V gene: TRBV7-9; CDR3 protein: CASSPGVGTDTQYF; CDR3 DNA: TGTGCCAGCAGCCCAGGCGTGGGCACAGATACGCAGTATTTT
J gene: TRBJ1-1; clone size: .; D gene: .; V gene: TRBV7-8; CDR3 protein: CASGAGHNTEAFF; CDR3 DNA: TGTGCCAGCGGGGCCGGGCATAACACTGAAGCTTTCTTT
J gene: TRBJ2-1; clone size: .; D gene: .; V gene: TRBV7-3; CDR3 protein: CASSLIRYNEQFF; CDR3 DNA: TGTGCCAGCAGCTTAATCAGGTACAATGAGCAGTTCTTC
J gene: TRBJ1-1; clone size: .; D gene: .; V gene: TRBV4-1; CDR3 protein: CASSQESGEAFF; CDR3 DNA: TGCGCCAGCAGCCAAGAATCAGGGGAAGCTTTCTTT
J gene: TRBJ1-1; clone size: .; D gene: .; V gene: TRBV20-1; CDR3 protein: CSAAGVTEAFF; CDR3 DNA: TGCAGTGCCGCAGGGGTCACTGAAGCTTTCTTT
J gene: TRBJ1-1; clone size: .; D gene: TRBD1; V gene: TRBV7-2; CDR3 protein: CASSLVLMGQKNTEAFF; CDR3 DNA: TGTGCCAGCAGCTTAGTCCTTATGGGACAGAAGAACACTGAAGCTTTCTTT
J gene: TRBJ1-2; clone size: .; D gene: TRBD1; V gene: TRBV10-2; CDR3 protein: CASSQNRGRDYGYTF; CDR3 DNA: TGCGCCAGCAGTCAGAACAGGGGGCGCGACTATGGCTACACCTTC